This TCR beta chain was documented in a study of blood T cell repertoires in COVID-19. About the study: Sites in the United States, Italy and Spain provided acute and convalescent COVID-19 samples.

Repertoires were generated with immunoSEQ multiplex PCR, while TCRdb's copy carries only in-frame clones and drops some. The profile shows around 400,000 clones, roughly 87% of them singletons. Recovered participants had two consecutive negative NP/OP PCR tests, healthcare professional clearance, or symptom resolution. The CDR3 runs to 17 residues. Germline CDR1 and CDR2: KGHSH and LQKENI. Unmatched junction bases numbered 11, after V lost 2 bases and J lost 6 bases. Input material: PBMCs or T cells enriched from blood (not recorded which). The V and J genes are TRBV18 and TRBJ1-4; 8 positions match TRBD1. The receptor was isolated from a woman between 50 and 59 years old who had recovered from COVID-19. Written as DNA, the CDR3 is TGTGCCAGCTCACCAAAACCTAGGACAGGGTCATATGAAAAACTGTTTTTT. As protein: CASSPKPRTGSYEKLFF.